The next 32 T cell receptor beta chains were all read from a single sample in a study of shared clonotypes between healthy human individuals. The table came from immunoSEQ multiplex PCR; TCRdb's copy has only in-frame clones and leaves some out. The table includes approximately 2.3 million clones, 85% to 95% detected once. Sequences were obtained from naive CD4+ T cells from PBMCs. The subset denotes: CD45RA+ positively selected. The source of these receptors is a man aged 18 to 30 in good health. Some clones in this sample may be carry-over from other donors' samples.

The chain's CDR3 is CASSRTGAYEQYF. The DNA for the CDR3 is TGCGCCAGCAGTAGGACAGGGGCCTACGAGCAGTACTTC. This rearrangement joins TRBV5-1 to TRBJ2-7; TRBD1 aligns across 9 bases. Germline V gives CDR1 SGHRS, CDR2 YFSETQ. The CDR3 extends over 13 amino acids. With 5 bases clipped from V and 2 bases from J, the junction kept 2 bases outside the gene matches. Based on the CDR3 plus reference TRBV5-1 and TRBJ2-7, the full variable domain is KAGVTQTPRYLIKTRGQQVTLSCSPISGHRSVSWYQQTPGQGLQFLFEYFSETQRNKGNFPGRFSGRQFSNSRSEMNVSTLELGDSALYLCASSRTGAYEQYFGPGTRLTVT.

The CDR3 loop reads CASSEPAVAAGELFF. In DNA form, the CDR3 reads TGTGCCAGCAGTGAACCCGCGGTTGCGGCCGGGGAGCTGTTTTTT. V is TRBV6-1 and J is TRBJ2-2; D is unclear. The CDR3 is 15 residues long. V dropped 2 bases and J dropped 6 bases, with 13 bases sitting between them. Germline CDR1 reads MNHNS; CDR2 reads SASEGT.

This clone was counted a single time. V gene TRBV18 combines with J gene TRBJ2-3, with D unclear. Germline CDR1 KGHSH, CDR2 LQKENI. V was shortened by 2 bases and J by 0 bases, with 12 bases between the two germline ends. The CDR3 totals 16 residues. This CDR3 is CASSPILSGSTDTQYF. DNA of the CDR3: TGTGCCAGCTCACCAATCCTTTCTGGGAGCACAGATACGCAGTATTTT.

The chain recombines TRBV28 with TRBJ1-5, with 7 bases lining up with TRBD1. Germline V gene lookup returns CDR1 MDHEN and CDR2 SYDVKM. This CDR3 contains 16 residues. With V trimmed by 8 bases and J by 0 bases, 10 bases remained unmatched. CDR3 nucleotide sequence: TGTGCCAGCGGCATGACAGGGAGCTATAGCAATCAGCCCCAGCATTTT. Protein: CASGMTGSYSNQPQHF.

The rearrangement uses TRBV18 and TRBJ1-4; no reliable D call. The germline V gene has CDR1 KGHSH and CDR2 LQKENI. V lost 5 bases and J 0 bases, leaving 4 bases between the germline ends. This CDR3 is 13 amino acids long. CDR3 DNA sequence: TGTGCCAGCTCAGGAGCAACTAATGAAAAACTGTTTTTT. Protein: CASSGATNEKLFF.

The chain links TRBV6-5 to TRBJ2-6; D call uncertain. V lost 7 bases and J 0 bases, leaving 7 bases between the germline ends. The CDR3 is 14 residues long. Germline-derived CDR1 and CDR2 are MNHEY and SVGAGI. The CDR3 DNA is TGTGCCAGCACAGCCTTCTCTGGGGCCAACGTCCTGACTTTC. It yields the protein CASTAFSGANVLTF.

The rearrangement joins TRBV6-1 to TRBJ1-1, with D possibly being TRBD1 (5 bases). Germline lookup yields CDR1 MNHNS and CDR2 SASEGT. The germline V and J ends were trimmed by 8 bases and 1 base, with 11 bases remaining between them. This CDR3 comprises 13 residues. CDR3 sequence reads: CASERDWNTEAFF. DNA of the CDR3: TGTGCCAGCGAGCGGGACTGGAACACTGAAGCTTTCTTT.

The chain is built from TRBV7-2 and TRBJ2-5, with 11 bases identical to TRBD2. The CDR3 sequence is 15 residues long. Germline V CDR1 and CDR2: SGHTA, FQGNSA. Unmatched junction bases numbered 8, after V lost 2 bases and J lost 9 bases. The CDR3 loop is CASSLLIAGGVAQYF. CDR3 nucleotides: TGTGCCAGCAGCTTATTGATAGCGGGAGGGGTGGCCCAGTACTTC.

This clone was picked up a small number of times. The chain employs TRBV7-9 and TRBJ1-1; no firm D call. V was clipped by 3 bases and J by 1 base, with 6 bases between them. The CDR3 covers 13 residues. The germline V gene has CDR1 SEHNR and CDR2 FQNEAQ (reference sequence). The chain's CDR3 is CASSFQQNTEAFF. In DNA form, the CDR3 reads TGTGCCAGCAGCTTTCAGCAGAACACTGAAGCTTTCTTT.

CDR3 sequence reads: CASSYSGVATEAFF. As DNA, the CDR3 is TGTGCCAGCAGTTACTCGGGAGTCGCCACTGAAGCTTTCTTT. The chain has TRBV6-6 and TRBJ1-1, with unresolved D. CDR3 length equals 14 residues. The V and J ends lost 0 bases and 4 bases respectively, with 9 bases between them. Germline assignment: CDR1 MNHNY and CDR2 SVGAGI (reference sequence).

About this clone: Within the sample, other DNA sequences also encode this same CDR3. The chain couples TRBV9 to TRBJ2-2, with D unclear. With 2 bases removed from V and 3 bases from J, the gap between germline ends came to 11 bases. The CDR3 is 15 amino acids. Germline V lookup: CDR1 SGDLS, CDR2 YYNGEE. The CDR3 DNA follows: TGTGCCAGCAGCGTCCTGGGCGCAGACACCGGGGAGCTGTTTTTT. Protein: CASSVLGADTGELFF. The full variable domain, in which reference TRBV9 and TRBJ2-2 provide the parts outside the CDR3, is DSGVTQTPKHLITATGQRVTLRCSPRSGDLSVYWYQQSLDQGLQFLIQYYNGEERAKGNILERFSAQQFPDLHSELNLSSLELGDSALYFCASSVLGADTGELFFGEGSRLTVL.

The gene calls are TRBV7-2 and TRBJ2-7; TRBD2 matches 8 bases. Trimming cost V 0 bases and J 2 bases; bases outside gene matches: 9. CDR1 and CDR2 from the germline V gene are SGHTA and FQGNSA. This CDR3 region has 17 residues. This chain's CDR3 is CASSLASGGTGTYEQYF. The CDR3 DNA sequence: TGTGCCAGCAGCTTAGCCTCGGGAGGGACTGGGACCTACGAGCAGTACTTC.

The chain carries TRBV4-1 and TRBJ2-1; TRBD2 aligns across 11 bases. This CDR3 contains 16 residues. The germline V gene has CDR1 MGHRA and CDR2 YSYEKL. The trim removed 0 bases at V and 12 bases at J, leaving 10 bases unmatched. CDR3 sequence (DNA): TGCGCCAGCAGCCAAGAGGGACTAGCGGCCAGTGGGGTGCAGTTCTTC. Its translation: CASSQEGLAASGVQFF.

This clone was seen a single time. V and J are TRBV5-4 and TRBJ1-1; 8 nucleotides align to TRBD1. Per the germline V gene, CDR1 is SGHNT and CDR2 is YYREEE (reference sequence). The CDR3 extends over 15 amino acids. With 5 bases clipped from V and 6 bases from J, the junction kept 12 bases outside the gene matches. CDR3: CASREGTGGKAEAFF. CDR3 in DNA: TGTGCCAGCAGAGAGGGAACAGGGGGGAAAGCTGAAGCTTTCTTT.

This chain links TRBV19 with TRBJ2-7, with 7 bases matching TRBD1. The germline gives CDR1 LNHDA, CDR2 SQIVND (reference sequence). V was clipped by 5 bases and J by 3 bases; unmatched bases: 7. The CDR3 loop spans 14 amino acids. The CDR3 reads CASSAGTDYYEQYF. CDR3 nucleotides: TGTGCCAGTAGTGCCGGGACAGACTACTACGAGCAGTACTTC.

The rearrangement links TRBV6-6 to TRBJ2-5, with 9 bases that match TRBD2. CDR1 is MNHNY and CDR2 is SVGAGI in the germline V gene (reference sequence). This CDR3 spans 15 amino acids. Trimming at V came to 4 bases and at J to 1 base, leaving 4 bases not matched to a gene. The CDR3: CASSSGTSSQETQYF. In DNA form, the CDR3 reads TGTGCCAGCAGTTCCGGGACTAGCAGCCAAGAGACCCAGTACTTC.

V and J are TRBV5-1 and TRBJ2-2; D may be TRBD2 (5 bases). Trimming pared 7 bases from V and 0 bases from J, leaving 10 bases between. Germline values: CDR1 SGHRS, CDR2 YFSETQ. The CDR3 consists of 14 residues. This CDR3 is CASCGLSNTGELFF. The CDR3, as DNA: TGCGCCAGCTGCGGGCTATCGAACACCGGGGAGCTGTTTTTT.

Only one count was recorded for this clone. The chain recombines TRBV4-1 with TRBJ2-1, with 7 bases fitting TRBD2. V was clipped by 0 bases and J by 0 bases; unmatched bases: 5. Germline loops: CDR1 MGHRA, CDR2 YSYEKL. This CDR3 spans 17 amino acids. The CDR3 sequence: CASSQDLGGSSYNEQFF. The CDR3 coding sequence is TGCGCCAGCAGCCAAGATCTAGGCGGGAGCTCCTACAATGAGCAGTTCTTC.

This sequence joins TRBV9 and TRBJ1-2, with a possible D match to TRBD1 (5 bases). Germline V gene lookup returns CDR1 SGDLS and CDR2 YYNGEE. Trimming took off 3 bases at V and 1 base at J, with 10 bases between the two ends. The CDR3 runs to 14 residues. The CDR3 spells CASSGAGGNYGYTF. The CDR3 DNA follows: TGTGCCAGCAGCGGAGCGGGGGGTAACTATGGCTACACCTTC.

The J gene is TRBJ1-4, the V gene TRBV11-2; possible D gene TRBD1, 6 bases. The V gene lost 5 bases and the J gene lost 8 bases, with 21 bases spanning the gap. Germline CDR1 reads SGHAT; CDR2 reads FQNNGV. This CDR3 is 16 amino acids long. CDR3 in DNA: TGTGCCAGCAGCCAAGCTTGGGGGCAGGGTGCCGAAAAACTGTTTTTT. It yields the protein CASSQAWGQGAEKLFF.

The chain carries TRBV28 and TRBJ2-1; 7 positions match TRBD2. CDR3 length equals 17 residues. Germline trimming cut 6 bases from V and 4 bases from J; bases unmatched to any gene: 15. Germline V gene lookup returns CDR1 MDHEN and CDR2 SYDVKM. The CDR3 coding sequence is TGTGCCAGCAGCTCACCGTCAGTGCGGGGGAATTACAATGAGCAGTTCTTC. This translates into CASSSPSVRGNYNEQFF.

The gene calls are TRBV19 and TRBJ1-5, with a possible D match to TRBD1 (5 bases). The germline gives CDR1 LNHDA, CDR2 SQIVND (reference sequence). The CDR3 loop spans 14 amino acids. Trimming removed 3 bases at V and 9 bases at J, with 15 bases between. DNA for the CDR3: TGTGCCAGTAGTATTGCTCAGGTCGGGGGGCCCCAGCATTTT. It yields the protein CASSIAQVGGPQHF.

The CDR3 DNA reads TGTGCCAGCCATGGACAGGGGACCGAGCAGTACTTC. Translation: CASHGQGTEQYF. The chain uses TRBV28 and TRBJ2-7; TRBD1 matches 9 bases. Germline CDR1 is MDHEN and CDR2 is SYDVKM. V lost 8 bases, J lost 6 bases, and 5 bases stayed unmatched. This CDR3 contains 12 residues.

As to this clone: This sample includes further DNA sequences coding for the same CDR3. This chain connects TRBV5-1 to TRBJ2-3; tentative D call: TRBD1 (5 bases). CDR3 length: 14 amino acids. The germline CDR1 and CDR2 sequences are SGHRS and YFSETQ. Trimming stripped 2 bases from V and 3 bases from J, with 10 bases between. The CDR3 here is CASSFQGPTDTQYF. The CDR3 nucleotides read TGCGCCAGCAGCTTCCAGGGCCCAACAGATACGCAGTATTTT.

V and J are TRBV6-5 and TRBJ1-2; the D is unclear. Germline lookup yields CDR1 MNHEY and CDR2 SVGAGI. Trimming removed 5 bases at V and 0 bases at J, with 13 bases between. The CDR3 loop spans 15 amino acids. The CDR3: CASSGTDRANYGYTF. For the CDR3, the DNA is TGTGCCAGCAGTGGAACCGATAGGGCTAACTATGGCTACACCTTC.

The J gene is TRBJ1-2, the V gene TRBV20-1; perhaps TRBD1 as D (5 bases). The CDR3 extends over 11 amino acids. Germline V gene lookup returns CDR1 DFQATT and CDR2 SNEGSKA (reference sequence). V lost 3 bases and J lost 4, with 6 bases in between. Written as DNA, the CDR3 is TGCAGTGCTAGGGGGACCTATGGCTACACCTTC. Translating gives CSARGTYGYTF.

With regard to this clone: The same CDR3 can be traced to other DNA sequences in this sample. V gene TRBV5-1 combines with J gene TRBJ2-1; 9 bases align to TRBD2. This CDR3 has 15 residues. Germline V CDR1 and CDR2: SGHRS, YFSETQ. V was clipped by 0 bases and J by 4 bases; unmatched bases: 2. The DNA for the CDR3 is TGCGCCAGCAGCTTGGCAGGACTAGCGTACAATGAGCAGTTCTTC. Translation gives CASSLAGLAYNEQFF.

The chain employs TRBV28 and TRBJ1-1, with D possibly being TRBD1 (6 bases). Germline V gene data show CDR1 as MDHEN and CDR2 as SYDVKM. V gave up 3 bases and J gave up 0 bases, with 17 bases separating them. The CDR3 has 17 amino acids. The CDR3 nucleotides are TGTGCCAGCAGTTTCGGGGGGGCTCAGGGGTTGAACACTGAAGCTTTCTTT. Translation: CASSFGGAQGLNTEAFF. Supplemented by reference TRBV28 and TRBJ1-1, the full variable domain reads DVKVTQSSRYLVKRTGEKVFLECVQDMDHENMFWYRQDPGLGLRLIYFSYDVKMKEKGDIPEGYSVSREKKERFSLILESASTNQTSMYLCASSFGGAQGLNTEAFFGQGTRLTVV.

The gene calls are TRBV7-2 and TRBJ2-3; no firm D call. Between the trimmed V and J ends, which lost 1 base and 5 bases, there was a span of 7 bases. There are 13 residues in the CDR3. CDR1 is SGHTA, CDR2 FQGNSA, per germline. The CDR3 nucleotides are TGTGCCAGCAGCTTAGACCCAGTAGATACGCAGTATTTT. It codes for CASSLDPVDTQYF.

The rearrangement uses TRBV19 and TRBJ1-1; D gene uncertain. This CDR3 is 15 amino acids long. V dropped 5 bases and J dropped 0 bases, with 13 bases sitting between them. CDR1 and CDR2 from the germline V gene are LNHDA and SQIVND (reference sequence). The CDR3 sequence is CASSRQDIMNTEAFF. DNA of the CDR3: TGTGCCAGTAGTCGTCAGGATATCATGAACACTGAAGCTTTCTTT.

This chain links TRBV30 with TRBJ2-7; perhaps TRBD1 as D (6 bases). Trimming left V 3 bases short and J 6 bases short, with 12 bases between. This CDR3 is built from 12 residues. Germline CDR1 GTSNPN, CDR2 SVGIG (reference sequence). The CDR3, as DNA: TGTGCCTGGAGCGCACAGGGTGGCGAGCAGTACTTC. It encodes CAWSAQGGEQYF.

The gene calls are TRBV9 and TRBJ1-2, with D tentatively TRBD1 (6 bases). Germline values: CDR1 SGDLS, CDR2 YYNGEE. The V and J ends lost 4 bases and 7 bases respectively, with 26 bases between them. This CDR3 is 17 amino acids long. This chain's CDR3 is CASSPLEGGPHRVGYTF. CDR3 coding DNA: TGTGCCAGCAGCCCGTTGGAAGGGGGACCCCACCGGGTTGGCTACACCTTC.